The source of this TCR beta chain is a study of blood T cells in healthy people across ages. Germline loops: CDR1 MDHEN, CDR2 SYDVKM. The CDR3 runs 16 residues. V shed 5 bases and J shed 2 bases, with 13 bases lying between them. There were at least 6 micrograms of total RNA extracted from every sample. A second about 6 to 12 cycle PCR used barcoded and J-beta primers. One entry per CDR3 protein, called by TCRdb with MiXCR from the 5' RACE reads. The sample holds fewer than 650,000 distinct CDR3 sequences, around a quarter seen once. The data also belong to a second study, concerning T cells of mothers and their children. That paper notes: Each child contributed approximately 3.3 million TCR beta CDR3 reads, while each mother contributed over 8.5 million. Related mother-child pairs shared slightly more overlap than unrelated pairs, but the difference was non-significant.

The genes are TRBV28 and TRBJ2-6; D gene unclear. The TCR was taken from a boy under 10 years old in good health. Sequencing was performed on blood. Here the CDR3 DNA reads TGTGCCAGCAGTACTATTGGGATTGCTGGGGCCAACGTCCTGACTTTC. Its protein is CASSTIGIAGANVLTF.